The rows below give T cell receptor beta chains drawn from one sample of a study of molecular identifiers for immune sequencing clone quantification. One entry per CDR3 protein results from TCRdb running MiXCR on the PCR reads. The sample shows around 460,000 distinct CDR3 sequences, about 22% of them seen only once. The sample comprised naive CD8+ T cells from blood, with Jurkat cell RNA spiked in. The receptors stem from a human donor in good health. Some libraries in this study had Jurkat cell RNA spiked in. The CDR3 runs from the conserved cysteine through the conserved F or W. The order of the fields is D gene, J gene, clone size, V gene, CDR3 protein, CDR3 DNA. D genes are given only for firm matches. Rows may omit the clone size; those that give it use once, few, many or a size class.

- | TRBJ2-1 | few | TRBV29-1 | CSVEGAFSGAYNEQFF | TGCAGCGTTGAAGGGGCCTTTAGCGGTGCCTACAATGAGCAGTTCTTC
- | TRBJ2-7 | - | TRBV30 | CAWSVMAGSSYEQYF | TGTGCCTGGAGTGTAATGGCAGGGTCCTCCTACGAGCAGTACTTC
- | TRBJ2-1 | many | TRBV5-5 | CASSFRDRDGEFF | TGTGCCAGCAGCTTCCGCGACAGAGATGGGGAGTTCTTC
TRBD2 | TRBJ2-2 | many | TRBV6-5 | CASSAWTSGRPGELFF | TGTGCCAGCAGTGCATGGACTAGCGGGAGACCCGGGGAGCTGTTTTTT
TRBD1 | TRBJ2-5 | many | TRBV2 | CASSGGTGGNQETQYF | TGTGCCAGCAGTGGCGGGACAGGGGGGAACCAAGAGACCCAGTACTTC
TRBD1 | TRBJ1-1 | - | TRBV4-1 | CASSLGQGGIEAFF | TGCGCCAGCAGCCTGGGACAGGGGGGAATTGAAGCTTTCTTT
- | TRBJ2-7 | few | TRBV4-1 | CASSQGPAPLEEQYF | TGCGCCAGCAGCCAAGGGCCAGCGCCGCTCGAGGAGCAGTACTTC
- | TRBJ1-2 | - | TRBV14 | CASSQEGLAGAYGYTF | TGTGCCAGCAGCCAAGAAGGTTTGGCAGGGGCCTATGGCTACACCTTC
- | TRBJ1-2 | few | TRBV20-1 | CSARDRGEDSFVNYGYTF | TGCAGTGCTAGAGATCGTGGGGAAGACAGCTTCGTTAACTATGGCTACACCTTC
TRBD2 | TRBJ2-3 | many | TRBV12-3/TRBV12-4 | CASILSGLATDTQYF | TGTGCCAGCATCCTGTCGGGACTAGCCACAGATACGCAGTATTTT
- | TRBJ1-3 | few | TRBV25-1 | CASSAILGNTIYF | TGTGCCAGCAGTGCGATATTGGGAAACACCATATATTTT
TRBD1 | TRBJ2-7 | few | TRBV7-9 | CASSLEASGTGDEQYF | TGTGCCAGCAGCTTAGAAGCCTCCGGGACAGGGGACGAGCAGTACTTC
- | TRBJ2-1 | - | TRBV27 | CASSLAGSHEQFF | TGTGCCAGCAGTTTAGCGGGGAGCCACGAGCAGTTCTTC
TRBD1 | TRBJ1-1 | many | TRBV6-5 | CASSYSTGGTEAFF | TGTGCCAGCAGTTACTCGACAGGGGGCACTGAAGCTTTCTTT
TRBD2 | TRBJ2-1 | few | TRBV7-9 | CATTGGRDEQFF | TGTGCCACGACGGGAGGCCGGGATGAGCAGTTCTTC
- | TRBJ2-7 | few | TRBV28 | CASSLRAGFGEQYF | TGTGCCAGCAGTTTACGCGCGGGGTTCGGTGAGCAGTACTTC
TRBD1 | TRBJ2-2 | many | TRBV6-2/TRBV6-3 | CASRWTGNTGELFF | TGTGCCAGCAGATGGACAGGGAACACCGGGGAGCTGTTTTTT
- | TRBJ2-7 | once | TRBV5-3 | CASSSEAYFYEQYF | TGTGCCAGCAGCTCGGAGGCGTACTTCTACGAGCAGTACTTC
- | TRBJ2-2 | many | TRBV29-1 | CSVILEDTGELFF | TGCAGCGTCATCCTGGAGGACACCGGGGAGCTGTTTTTT
- | TRBJ1-3 | many | TRBV5-6 | CASSREGVSGNTIYF | TGTGCCAGCAGCCGAGAGGGAGTCTCTGGAAACACCATATATTTT
- | TRBJ2-4 | - | TRBV6-5 | CASSDYPAGGVQYF | TGTGCCAGCAGCGACTACCCCGCCGGTGGGGTTCAGTACTTC
- | TRBJ2-1 | once | TRBV4-3 | CASSQRTLSGHEQFF | TGCGCCAGCAGCCAACGGACACTCAGCGGGCATGAGCAGTTCTTC
TRBD1 | TRBJ2-7 | many | TRBV4-3 | CASSQDVGTGHYEQYF | TGCGCCAGCAGCCAAGATGTGGGGACAGGTCACTACGAGCAGTACTTC
TRBD1 | TRBJ2-1 | few | TRBV9 | CASSPLRDRAYNEQFF | TGTGCCAGCAGCCCCCTCCGGGACAGGGCCTACAATGAGCAGTTCTTC
TRBD2 | TRBJ2-1 | many | TRBV7-6 | CASSLEGLALDNEQFF | TGTGCCAGCAGCTTAGAGGGACTAGCTCTCGACAATGAGCAGTTCTTC
TRBD2 | TRBJ2-3 | - | TRBV6-2/TRBV6-3 | CASSLGLAGWGTDTQYF | TGTGCCAGCAGCCTCGGACTAGCGGGGTGGGGCACAGATACGCAGTATTTT
- | TRBJ1-5 | - | TRBV6-1 | CASSEEVGGLSNQPQHF | TGTGCCAGCAGTGAGGAGGTTGGGGGTCTAAGCAATCAGCCCCAGCATTTT
- | TRBJ2-1 | few | TRBV20-1 | CSANPRSGSAYNEQFF | TGCAGTGCCAATCCAAGGTCGGGGTCTGCCTACAATGAGCAGTTCTTC
TRBD2 | TRBJ2-5 | - | TRBV4-1 | CASSQDGGGDQETQYF | TGCGCCAGCAGCCAAGATGGCGGGGGGGACCAAGAGACCCAGTACTTC
TRBD1 | TRBJ2-7 | many | TRBV7-2 | CASSFDRGGSYEQYF | TGTGCCAGCAGCTTCGACAGGGGGGGGTCCTACGAGCAGTACTTC
- | TRBJ1-5 | - | TRBV19 | CASSHTGYGNQPQHF | TGTGCCAGTAGTCACACAGGGTACGGAAATCAGCCCCAGCATTTT
- | TRBJ2-1 | - | TRBV11-2 | CASSPPYISYNEQFF | TGTGCCAGCAGCCCCCCCTATATCTCCTACAATGAGCAGTTCTTC
TRBD2 | TRBJ2-5 | few | TRBV4-1 | CASTLSGGYQETQYF | TGCGCCAGCACCCTTAGCGGGGGGTACCAAGAGACCCAGTACTTC
TRBD2 | TRBJ2-3 | many | TRBV7-9 | CASSLDGGMRYF | TGTGCCAGCAGCTTAGACGGGGGGATGCGGTATTTT
TRBD2 | TRBJ2-5 | - | TRBV4-3 | CASSLRLAEQETQYF | TGCGCCAGCAGCCTCCGACTAGCGGAACAAGAGACCCAGTACTTC
TRBD1 | TRBJ2-3 | few | TRBV12-3/TRBV12-4 | CASQTGTGTDTQYF | TGTGCCAGCCAGACGGGGACAGGCACAGATACGCAGTATTTT
- | TRBJ2-5 | - | TRBV6-5 | CSSSYSGLRETQYF | TGTTCCAGCAGTTACTCGGGGCTTCGAGAGACCCAGTACTTC
TRBD2 | TRBJ2-1 | many | TRBV6-5 | CASSLPGLASEQFF | TGTGCCAGCAGTTTGCCCGGACTAGCAAGTGAGCAGTTCTTC
- | TRBJ2-1 | few | TRBV7-9 | CASSLATGTYNEQFF | TGTGCCAGCAGCTTAGCCACAGGAACCTACAATGAGCAGTTCTTC
TRBD1 | TRBJ1-5 | many | TRBV3-1 | CASSRTGSNQPQHF | TGTGCCAGCAGCCGGACAGGGTCTAATCAGCCCCAGCATTTT
- | TRBJ1-1 | few | TRBV19 | CATDRGSHTEALF | TGTGCCACGGACCGGGGGTCCCACACTGAAGCTCTCTTT
- | TRBJ2-5 | - | TRBV12-3/TRBV12-4 | CASREGVSGQETQYF | TGTGCCAGCAGGGAGGGGGTTTCGGGGCAAGAGACCCAGTACTTC
- | TRBJ1-1 | many | TRBV27 | CASSVQWNTEAFF | TGTGCCAGCAGTGTCCAGTGGAACACTGAAGCTTTCTTT
- | TRBJ2-3 | - | TRBV4-3 | CASSQDPPQTSSTDTQYF | TGCGCCAGCAGCCAAGACCCTCCCCAGACATCTAGCACAGATACGCAGTATTTT
- | TRBJ2-7 | - | TRBV7-9 | CASSSSARYEQYF | TGTGCCAGCAGCTCGTCCGCTCGGTACGAGCAGTACTTC
- | TRBJ2-5 | many | TRBV25-1 | CASSEYPRGPGEETQYF | TGTGCCAGCAGTGAATATCCCCGGGGGCCGGGGGAAGAGACCCAGTACTTC
TRBD1 | TRBJ1-5 | many | TRBV29-1 | CSVLTTGTDRRPQHF | TGCAGCGTTCTTACCACCGGGACAGATCGAAGGCCCCAGCATTTT
- | TRBJ1-2 | few | TRBV13 | CASSLGGGLSYGYTF | TGTGCCAGCAGCTTAGGGGGAGGCCTGAGCTATGGCTACACCTTC
- | TRBJ2-3 | many | TRBV25-1 | CASSEYRGAGVSTDTQYF | TGTGCCAGCAGTGAATATCGGGGGGCGGGAGTCTCGACAGATACGCAGTATTTT
- | TRBJ1-1 | many | TRBV30 | CAWSITLNTEAFF | TGTGCCTGGAGTATAACACTGAACACTGAAGCTTTCTTT
- | TRBJ2-7 | few | TRBV6-2/TRBV6-3 | CASSYSWGPEQYF | TGTGCCAGCAGTTACTCGTGGGGGCCCGAGCAGTACTTC
- | TRBJ2-5 | - | TRBV10-3 | CAISESPGAGETQYF | TGTGCCATCAGTGAGTCGCCAGGGGCGGGAGAGACCCAGTACTTC
- | TRBJ2-7 | many | TRBV28 | CASSPPAEAYEQYF | TGTGCCAGCAGTCCTCCCGCGGAGGCCTACGAGCAGTACTTC
- | TRBJ1-4 | - | TRBV20-1 | CSARSLEVWEKLFF | TGCAGTGCTAGATCCCTCGAGGTGTGGGAAAAACTGTTTTTT
- | TRBJ1-5 | many | TRBV27 | CASSLKGQGQPQHF | TGTGCCAGCAGTTTAAAGGGGCAGGGTCAGCCCCAGCATTTT
- | TRBJ1-4 | many | TRBV7-9 | CASSPKSIATNEKLFF | TGTGCCAGCAGCCCAAAGTCGATTGCAACTAATGAAAAACTGTTTTTT
- | TRBJ2-7 | - | TRBV19 | CASNNPTGGSSYEQYF | TGTGCCAGTAACAATCCAACGGGGGGCAGCTCCTACGAGCAGTACTTC
- | TRBJ1-2 | few | TRBV5-4 | CASSFSRPFDGYTF | TGTGCCAGCAGCTTTAGCAGGCCCTTCGATGGCTACACCTTC
- | TRBJ2-3 | many | TRBV14 | CASSQDLSSDTQYF | TGTGCCAGCAGCCAAGATCTGTCCTCAGATACGCAGTATTTT